Shown below are 29 T cell receptor beta chains from a single sample sequenced in a study of a mutant IDH1 vaccine in newly diagnosed glioma (dated by TCRdb to about 2021). Reading the label with the study, this specimen's time point is: week 11, during vaccination. Each vaccine dose was 300 ug of a 20-mer mutant IDH1 peptide in Montanide, given subcutaneously with topical imiquimod. Their antigens are not known. To prepare the library, the immunoSEQ multiplex PCR assay was applied. The immuneACCESS repertoire file appears here via TCRdb, limited to in-frame rearrangements. These files lack a portion of the clones; in checked studies, under half of the deficit traces to unresolved V genes, and the cause of the others is not known. The sample yields 35,000 to 40,000 clones; 84% were counted once. Of the sample, 2% to 2.5% falls within the top ten clones. Material: PBMCs, obtained from a glioma patient whose treatment included an IDH1 peptide vaccine. These receptors originate from a man aged 40-49 years with glioma.

The rearrangement links TRBV6-1 to TRBJ1-4; 8 bases match TRBD1. The CDR3 runs 15 residues. Germline V CDR1 and CDR2: MNHNS, SASEGT. The J segment lost 5 bases and the V segment lost 4 bases, leaving 6 bases of the junction unmatched. The CDR3 is CASSADRGGNEKLFF. CDR3 DNA: TGTGCCAGCAGTGCAGACAGGGGAGGGAATGAAAAACTGTTTTTT.

This chain links TRBV5-4 with TRBJ1-2; possibly TRBD1 for D (5 bases). Germline CDR1 is SGHNT and CDR2 is YYREEE (reference sequence). The CDR3 runs 14 residues. V was trimmed by 5 bases and J by 5 bases, leaving 16 bases between them. In DNA form, the CDR3 reads TGTGCCAGCAGGGAGGGGCTCCGGGGATATGGCTACACCTTC. Its translation is CASREGLRGYGYTF.

This chain uses TRBV15 with TRBJ2-3; no firm D call. V lost 1 base and J lost 3, with 2 bases in between. CDR1 and CDR2 from the germline V gene are LNHNV and YYDKDF (reference sequence). This CDR3 region has 12 residues. The CDR3 DNA is TGTGCCACCAGCAGAGCAACAGATACGCAGTATTTT. It yields the protein CATSRATDTQYF.

The J gene is TRBJ1-1, the V gene TRBV7-2; no clear D gene. The CDR3 has 13 residues. The germline V gene encodes CDR1 SGHTA and CDR2 FQGNSA. V dropped 1 base and J dropped 1 base, with 4 bases sitting between them. Here the CDR3 reads CASSLGQNTEAFF. The CDR3 coding sequence is TGTGCCAGCAGCTTAGGACAGAACACTGAAGCTTTCTTT.

V usage is TRBV5-1 and J usage is TRBJ2-3, with 10 nucleotides matching TRBD2. The CDR3 consists of 20 residues. Germline loops: CDR1 SGHRS, CDR2 YFSETQ. Trimming cost V 1 base and J 4 bases; bases outside gene matches: 18. CDR3 amino acids: CASSLTLAGVRMRSSDTQYF. CDR3 nucleotide sequence: TGCGCCAGCAGCTTGACGCTAGCGGGAGTGAGGATGCGATCGTCAGATACGCAGTATTTT.

The chain employs TRBV14 and TRBJ2-5; D is unclear. The length of the CDR3 is 16 residues. V was clipped by 3 bases and J by 10 bases, with 24 bases between them. Germline V gene data show CDR1 as SGHDN and CDR2 as FVKESK. CDR3 amino acids: CASSQMFGPGNWGQYF. Here the CDR3 DNA reads TGTGCCAGCAGCCAGATGTTCGGTCCCGGCAATTGGGGCCAGTACTTC.

The rearrangement links TRBV5-6 to TRBJ1-2; D perhaps matches TRBD1 (6 bases). Germline V gives CDR1 SGHDT, CDR2 YYEEEE. The CDR3 runs to 14 residues. Between the trimmed V and J ends, which lost 4 bases and 8 bases, there was a span of 18 bases. In nucleotides, the CDR3 is TGTGCCAGCAGCATCCGACAGGACGGTGTAGGCTACACCTTC. Its protein is CASSIRQDGVGYTF.

This chain connects TRBV6-5 to TRBJ2-7, with TRBD2 as a possible D gene (6 bases). Germline CDR1 reads MNHEY; CDR2 reads SVGAGI. CDR3 length: 14 amino acids. Trimming removed 6 bases from V and 4 bases from J, with 16 bases in between. CDR3 coding DNA: TGTGCCAGCAGAGCGGACTATCAGGCTTACGAGCAGTACTTC. This sequence encodes CASRADYQAYEQYF.

This clone occurred a few times. This chain connects TRBV6-5 to TRBJ1-3; no reliable D call. This CDR3 contains 14 residues. Trimming shortened V by 0 bases and J by 4 bases, and 7 bases separated the two germline ends. CDR1 is MNHEY, CDR2 SVGAGI, per germline. The DNA of the CDR3 is TGTGCCAGCAGTTACTCGAGAAACGGAAACACCATATATTTT. This encodes CASSYSRNGNTIYF.

V is TRBV19 and J is TRBJ1-2; D might be TRBD1 (5 bases). V lost 8 bases and J 8 bases, leaving 9 bases between the germline ends. This CDR3 is 10 amino acids long. Germline lookup yields CDR1 LNHDA and CDR2 SQIVND (reference sequence). The chain's CDR3 is CASGTGGYTF. CDR3 nucleotide sequence: TGTGCCAGTGGTACAGGAGGCTACACCTTC.

The V and J genes are TRBV6-5 and TRBJ1-2, with D perhaps TRBD1 (5 bases). This CDR3 contains 13 residues. The germline V gene encodes CDR1 MNHEY and CDR2 SVGAGI. Trimming stripped 6 bases from V and 7 bases from J, with 15 bases between. CDR3 sequence (DNA): TGTGCCAGCAGCGCCCAGGGTGCATTTGGCTACACCTTC. Encoded protein: CASSAQGAFGYTF.

The genes are TRBV5-1 and TRBJ2-5, with D possibly matching TRBD2 (6 bases). Germline V CDR1 and CDR2: SGHRS, YFSETQ. The CDR3 has 12 residues. The V end lost 6 bases, the J end lost 2 bases, and 8 bases lay between the germline ends. CDR3 in amino acids: CASTGEQETQYF. CDR3 DNA: TGCGCCAGCACGGGGGAGCAAGAGACCCAGTACTTC.

The J gene is TRBJ2-7, the V gene TRBV4-2; the match to TRBD1 covers 7 bases. CDR3 length: 15 residues. V was pared by 1 base and J by 4 bases, with 7 bases of the junction left unmatched. Per germline, CDR1 LGHNA and CDR2 YNFKEQ. The CDR3 DNA sequence: TGTGCCAGCAGCCAAGGGCAGGGGGAGCCATACGAGCAGTACTTC. This translates into CASSQGQGEPYEQYF.

The rearrangement joins TRBV7-2 to TRBJ2-1; no clear D. V was clipped by 5 bases and J by 9 bases, with 14 bases between them. The CDR3 length is 13 residues. CDR1 is SGHTA, CDR2 FQGNSA, per germline. CDR3 residues: CASSPNGAGEQFF. The CDR3 DNA reads as TGTGCCAGCAGCCCGAACGGCGCAGGTGAGCAGTTCTTC.

This clone was seen only a few times. The chain couples TRBV14 to TRBJ1-1, with D perhaps TRBD1 (5 bases). The CDR3 contains 11 residues. CDR1 and CDR2 from the germline V gene are SGHDN and FVKESK. V dropped 3 bases and J dropped 10 bases, with 9 bases sitting between them. CDR3 nucleotides: TGTGCCAGCAGCCACGGACAATTAGCTTTCTTT. Amino acid sequence: CASSHGQLAFF.

The V and J genes are TRBV5-1 and TRBJ2-7; either TRBD1 or TRBD2 may fit D (5 bases each). V lost 1 base, J lost 2 bases, and 13 bases lay in between. The germline V gene has CDR1 SGHRS and CDR2 YFSETQ. CDR3 length: 15 amino acids. The chain's CDR3 is CASSLRGPVTYEQYF. In nucleotides, the CDR3 is TGCGCCAGCAGCTTGCGGGGCCCCGTTACCTACGAGCAGTACTTC.

The chain employs TRBV27 and TRBJ2-7; 7 nucleotides agree with TRBD1. V was clipped by 6 bases and J by 6 bases; unmatched bases: 8. The germline V gene has CDR1 MNHEY and CDR2 SMNVEV (reference sequence). This CDR3 comprises 13 residues. The CDR3 DNA is TGTGCCAGCAGGAGACAGGGAAGGGGCGAGCAGTACTTC. Protein: CASRRQGRGEQYF.

This clone was counted a single time. V is TRBV4-3 and J is TRBJ1-6; D possibly corresponds to TRBD1 (5 bases). The CDR3 length is 15 residues. V lost 7 bases and J lost 7, with 17 bases in between. Per germline, CDR1 LGHNA and CDR2 YSLEER. The DNA for the CDR3 is TGCGCCAGCACCCCGGGGAGGGGAGCGAATTCACCCCTCCACTTT. It translates to CASTPGRGANSPLHF.

The chain is built from TRBV27 and TRBJ2-7, with no clear D. The CDR3 is made up of 13 amino acids. CDR1 MNHEY and CDR2 SMNVEV come from the germline V gene (reference sequence). The V end lost 4 bases, the J end lost 2 bases, and 9 bases lay between the germline ends. The CDR3 region is CASSSALTYEQYF. CDR3 coding DNA: TGTGCCAGCAGTTCGGCTCTAACCTACGAGCAGTACTTC.

The chain links TRBV7-9 to TRBJ2-3; D gene uncertain. Germline V gene data show CDR1 as SEHNR and CDR2 as FQNEAQ (reference sequence). Trimming stripped 3 bases from V and 0 bases from J, with 7 bases between. The CDR3 sequence is 14 residues long. CDR3 bases: TGTGCCAGCAGCTTGTCTGGAAGCACAGATACGCAGTATTTT. This gives the protein CASSLSGSTDTQYF. Full variable domain (outside the CDR3, taken from reference TRBV7-9 and TRBJ2-3): DTGVSQNPRHKITKRGQNVTFRCDPISEHNRLYWYRQTLGQGPEFLTYFQNEAQLEKSRLLSDRFSAERPKGSFSTLEIQRTEQGDSAMYLCASSLSGSTDTQYFGPGTRLTVL.

The chain employs TRBV19 and TRBJ2-3, with TRBD2 as a possible D gene (5 bases). The germline gives CDR1 LNHDA, CDR2 SQIVND (reference sequence). Trimming removed 6 bases at V and 2 bases at J, with 15 bases between. The CDR3 totals 15 residues. Here the CDR3 reads CASSSGSVLTDTQYF. The CDR3 DNA sequence: TGTGCCAGTAGCTCGGGGAGCGTTCTCACAGATACGCAGTATTTT.

The chain recombines TRBV20-1 with TRBJ2-1; tentatively, D is TRBD2 (6 bases). Trimming removed 5 bases at V and 9 bases at J, with 11 bases between. The germline CDR1 and CDR2 sequences are DFQATT and SNEGSKA (reference sequence). The CDR3 has 11 amino acids. The CDR3 sequence is CSAGPGVEQFF. The CDR3 DNA follows: TGCAGTGCTGGCCCGGGAGTTGAGCAGTTCTTC.

This chain uses TRBV4-2 with TRBJ1-5, with TRBD1 matching 7 bases. V lost 4 bases and J lost 3; bases outside the gene matches: 9. This CDR3 region has 16 residues. Germline loops: CDR1 LGHNA, CDR2 YNFKEQ. The CDR3 protein is CASSPSYGTVNQPQHF. The CDR3 region has the DNA TGTGCCAGCAGCCCATCATACGGGACAGTCAATCAGCCCCAGCATTTT.

The chain couples TRBV29-1 to TRBJ2-3; 7 positions agree with TRBD2. The CDR3 extends over 13 amino acids. CDR1 is SQVTM and CDR2 is ANQGSEA in the germline V gene. Trimming at V came to 4 bases and at J to 2 bases, leaving 3 bases not matched to a gene. The CDR3 DNA follows: TGCAGCGTTGGAGGGACTAACACAGATACGCAGTATTTT. Amino acids: CSVGGTNTDTQYF.

This sequence joins TRBV11-2 and TRBJ2-7; D is uncertain. V dropped 4 bases and J dropped 0 bases, with 10 bases sitting between them. Germline values: CDR1 SGHAT, CDR2 FQNNGV. This CDR3 has 14 amino acids. The CDR3 region has the DNA TGTGCCAGCAGCTCATCCGGTTACTCCTACGAGCAGTACTTC. It is translated as CASSSSGYSYEQYF.

CDR3 nucleotides: TGTGCCAGCAGCTATTCTGCGGGCCTGCAGTATTTT. Its translation: CASSYSAGLQYF. The chain joins TRBV4-2 to TRBJ2-3; TRBD2 might be the D (5 bases). V dropped 5 bases and J dropped 11 bases, with 14 bases sitting between them. Germline CDR1 is LGHNA and CDR2 is YNFKEQ. The length of the CDR3 is 12 residues.

The chain has TRBV27 and TRBJ2-7; the D gene is possibly TRBD2 (6 bases). This CDR3 is 15 amino acids long. V was pared by 5 bases and J by 5 bases, with 19 bases between. Germline lookup yields CDR1 MNHEY and CDR2 SMNVEV (reference sequence). CDR3 DNA sequence: TGTGCCAGCAGTGGTTACGGGACTTCCCTCGACGAGCAGTACTTC. Its translation: CASSGYGTSLDEQYF.

This clone has only a few counts. The chain couples TRBV11-2 to TRBJ1-5; D unclear. The germline V and J ends were trimmed by 0 bases and 7 bases, with 7 bases remaining between them. The CDR3 is made up of 13 amino acids. From germline, CDR1 is SGHAT and CDR2 FQNNGV. The CDR3 reads CASSLDRRQPQHF. The CDR3 DNA is TGTGCCAGCAGCTTAGATCGGAGGCAGCCCCAGCATTTT.

J is TRBJ1-5 and V is TRBV10-3; TRBD1 matches at 8 bases. With V trimmed by 0 bases and J by 6 bases, 4 bases remained unmatched. This CDR3 is built from 15 residues. Per germline, CDR1 ENHRY and CDR2 SYGVKD. CDR3 region: CAISESGQGGQPQHF. The CDR3 bases are TGTGCCATCAGTGAGTCCGGACAGGGTGGTCAGCCCCAGCATTTT.